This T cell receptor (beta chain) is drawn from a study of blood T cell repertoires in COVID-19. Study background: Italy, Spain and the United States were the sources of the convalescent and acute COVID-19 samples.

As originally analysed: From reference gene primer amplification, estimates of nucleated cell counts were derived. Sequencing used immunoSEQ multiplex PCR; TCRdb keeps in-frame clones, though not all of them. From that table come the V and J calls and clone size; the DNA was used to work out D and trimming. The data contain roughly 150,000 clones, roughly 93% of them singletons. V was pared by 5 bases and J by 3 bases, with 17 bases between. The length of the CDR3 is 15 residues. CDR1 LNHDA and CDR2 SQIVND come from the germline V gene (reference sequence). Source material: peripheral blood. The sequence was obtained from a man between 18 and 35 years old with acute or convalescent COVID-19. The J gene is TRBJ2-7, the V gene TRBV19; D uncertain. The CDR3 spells CASSLTAGLGYEQYF. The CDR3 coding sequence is TGTGCCAGTAGTCTGACTGCTGGCTTGGGCTACGAGCAGTACTTC.